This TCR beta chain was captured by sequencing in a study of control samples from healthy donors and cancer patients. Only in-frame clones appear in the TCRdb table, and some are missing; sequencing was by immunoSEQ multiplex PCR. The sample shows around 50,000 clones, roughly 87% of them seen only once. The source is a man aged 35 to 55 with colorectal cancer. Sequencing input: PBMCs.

This chain's CDR3 is CASSRDRGLTGELFF. CDR3 bases: TGTGCCAGCAGCCGGGACAGGGGATTGACCGGGGAGCTGTTTTTT. J is TRBJ2-2 and V is TRBV11-2; 10 nucleotides align to TRBD1. V dropped 5 bases and J dropped 5; count of bases not matched to a gene: 5. The CDR3 length is 15 residues. Germline CDR1 and CDR2: SGHAT and FQNNGV.